The 2 T cell receptor beta chains in this list originate from one sample, sequenced in a study of breast tumors, draining lymph nodes, adjacent tissues. TCRdb re-called the multiplex PCR reads with MiXCR, one entry per CDR3 protein. The table includes about 230,000 distinct CDR3 sequences, approximately 31% detected once. The lymph nodes were axillary draining lymph nodes from breast cancer patients. The specimen sequenced was axillary lymph node tissue. These receptors originate from a female donor with breast cancer. Some clones in this sample may be carry-over from other donors' samples.

This clonotype was detected only a few times. Possible read error: a much larger clone is one base away. Lacking the conserved final phenylalanine or tryptophan, this CDR3 likely reflects a read error. The chain links TRBV19 to TRBJ2-6; TRBD2 is a possible D gene (5 bases). With 3 bases removed from V and 1 base from J, the gap between germline ends came to 10 bases. Germline V gives CDR1 LNHDA, CDR2 SQIVND (reference sequence). The CDR3 length is 16 residues. CDR3 sequence: CASSMAGRSGANVLTS. In DNA form, the CDR3 reads TGTGCCAGTAGTATGGCGGGCCGATCTGGGGCCAACGTCCTGACTTCC.

There are a few counts of this clonotype. The rearrangement links TRBV28 to TRBJ2-4; 8 positions match TRBD1. V was pared by 7 bases and J by 9 bases, with 11 bases of the junction left unmatched. Germline V gives CDR1 MDHEN, CDR2 SYDVKM. The CDR3 runs 14 residues. The CDR3 coding sequence is TGTGCCAGCACCACGGACAGGGAACGGTTCATTCAGTACTTC. This encodes CASTTDRERFIQYF.